These T cell receptor beta chains were read from a single sample in a study of OX40 agonist ivuxolimab in advanced cancers. The table came from immunoSEQ multiplex PCR; TCRdb's copy has only in-frame clones and leaves some out. The sample includes approximately 69,000 clones, around 94% of them seen just once. The starting material was CD4+ or CD8+ T cells sorted from blood, obtained in a trial of the OX40 agonist ivuxolimab. These receptors came from an adult with an advanced solid tumor such as melanoma, head and neck, liver or kidney cancer. CDR3s include the opening cysteine and the closing phenylalanine or tryptophan.

J gene: TRBJ1-4; CDR3 length: 15; V gene: TRBV9; CDR3 protein: CASSVGGGMGEKLFF
J gene: TRBJ2-2; CDR3 length: 11; V gene: TRBV7-9; CDR3 protein: CASSLDGELFF
J gene: TRBJ2-1; CDR3 length: 15; V gene: TRBV7-2; CDR3 protein: CASSRTLGGYNEQFF
J gene: TRBJ2-1; CDR3 length: 12; V gene: TRBV11-2; CDR3 protein: CASSLGHNEQFF
J gene: TRBJ2-2; CDR3 length: 12; V gene: TRBV6-5; CDR3 protein: CASSYSNGELFF
J gene: TRBJ1-1; CDR3 length: 17; V gene: TRBV7-9; CDR3 protein: CASSLTNPRQTRGEAFF
J gene: TRBJ1-2; CDR3 length: 15; V gene: TRBV7-9; CDR3 protein: CASSFESSAYYGYTF
J gene: TRBJ2-2; CDR3 length: 15; V gene: TRBV6-5; CDR3 protein: CASSYSTGITGELFF
J gene: TRBJ2-5; CDR3 length: 15; V gene: TRBV4-1; CDR3 protein: CASSRLPGNQETQYF
J gene: TRBJ2-1; CDR3 length: 14; V gene: TRBV29-1; CDR3 protein: CSVVALRAYNEQFF
J gene: TRBJ2-7; CDR3 length: 12; V gene: TRBV2; CDR3 protein: CASTQGEREQYF
J gene: TRBJ2-7; CDR3 length: 16; V gene: TRBV4-1; CDR3 protein: CASSQGSWGATYEQYF
J gene: TRBJ2-2; CDR3 length: 16; V gene: TRBV5-4; CDR3 protein: CASSYFGGGVTGELFF
J gene: TRBJ1-2; CDR3 length: 15; V gene: TRBV6-5; CDR3 protein: CASSYSRGGALGYTF
J gene: TRBJ1-2; CDR3 length: 15; V gene: TRBV2; CDR3 protein: CASIEPGQRNEGYTF
J gene: TRBJ2-2; CDR3 length: 14; V gene: TRBV29-1; CDR3 protein: CSVEMGIATGELFF
J gene: TRBJ2-6; CDR3 length: 19; V gene: TRBV4-1; CDR3 protein: CASSPLSGTYLSGANVLTF
J gene: TRBJ1-4; CDR3 length: 16; V gene: TRBV5-1; CDR3 protein: CASSLGSETALEKLFF
J gene: TRBJ2-7; CDR3 length: 14; V gene: TRBV9; CDR3 protein: CASSAWDRGYEQYF
J gene: TRBJ1-5; CDR3 length: 17; V gene: TRBV7-9; CDR3 protein: CASSLAGRQGASQPQHF
J gene: TRBJ2-1; CDR3 length: 12; V gene: TRBV27; CDR3 protein: CASSLPGNEQFF
J gene: TRBJ2-7; CDR3 length: 14; V gene: TRBV28; CDR3 protein: CASSLLSSGREQYF
J gene: TRBJ2-1; CDR3 length: 16; V gene: TRBV7-6; CDR3 protein: CASSLLWESGYNEQFF
J gene: TRBJ1-4; CDR3 length: 15; V gene: TRBV9; CDR3 protein: CASSPRGAANEKLFF
J gene: TRBJ2-7; CDR3 length: 15; V gene: TRBV4-1; CDR3 protein: CASSQDGREPYEQYF
J gene: TRBJ1-5; CDR3 length: 15; V gene: TRBV4-3; CDR3 protein: CASSQDLSPNQPQHF
J gene: TRBJ2-1; CDR3 length: 14; V gene: TRBV6-6; CDR3 protein: CASSYRDRFNEQFF
J gene: TRBJ2-7; CDR3 length: 14; V gene: TRBV4-1; CDR3 protein: CASSQPSESYEQYF
J gene: TRBJ1-2; CDR3 length: 16; V gene: TRBV9; CDR3 protein: CASSPDQAGQSYGYTF
J gene: TRBJ2-7; CDR3 length: 15; V gene: TRBV5-6; CDR3 protein: CASSPAAGPLDEQYF
J gene: TRBJ1-2; CDR3 length: 15; V gene: TRBV5-1; CDR3 protein: CASSLQGARDYGYTF
J gene: TRBJ1-3; CDR3 length: 15; V gene: TRBV2; CDR3 protein: CASSGLGATGNTIYF
J gene: TRBJ2-7; CDR3 length: 15; V gene: TRBV6-5; CDR3 protein: CASSMRDTGAYEQYF
J gene: TRBJ2-7; CDR3 length: 14; V gene: TRBV7-9; CDR3 protein: CASSPREGPYEQYF
J gene: TRBJ2-5; CDR3 length: 14; V gene: TRBV19; CDR3 protein: CASSIMPSGETQYF
J gene: TRBJ2-7; CDR3 length: 14; V gene: TRBV30; CDR3 protein: CAWSGLASNYEQYF
J gene: TRBJ1-2; CDR3 length: 14; V gene: TRBV19; CDR3 protein: CASSIPTGGSGYTF
J gene: TRBJ1-2; CDR3 length: 15; V gene: TRBV28; CDR3 protein: CASSFGRGIEYGYTF
J gene: TRBJ2-1; CDR3 length: 14; V gene: TRBV10-2; CDR3 protein: CASSEERGDNEQFF
J gene: TRBJ2-1; CDR3 length: 15; V gene: TRBV9; CDR3 protein: CASSVWDRGLNEQFF
J gene: TRBJ2-1; CDR3 length: 17; V gene: TRBV9; CDR3 protein: CASSPTRTSGRWDEQFF
J gene: TRBJ1-1; CDR3 length: 14; V gene: TRBV19; CDR3 protein: CASSFYRGNTEAFF
J gene: TRBJ2-7; CDR3 length: 15; V gene: TRBV7-2; CDR3 protein: CASTHPHRSSYEQYF